Listed here is a single T cell receptor (beta chain). What this receptor recognizes is not known. The record has no base qualities; no much larger clone is one base away. Donors were healthy HIV-negative adults with no recently reported acute infections or vaccinations. Only Caucasian adults living in Nashville, Tennessee, USA were represented among the donors. Magnetic negative selection was used to enrich CD4+ T cells, after which naive cells were positively selected on CD45RA and the negative fraction became the memory subset. Blood was collected by leukapheresis, and PBMCs were isolated by Ficoll-Histopaque density gradient centrifugation and then cryopreserved in liquid nitrogen vapor phase. Analytical flow cytometry was used to check the purity and quantity of each magnetically sorted T cell population. Genomic DNA was isolated from each sorted fraction and quantified by UV absorbance on a Nanodrop 2000c.

TCR CDR3 regions were amplified from genomic DNA by multiplex PCR using the deep immunoSEQ assay. Extracted genomic DNA from each cell subset was distributed evenly across all wells of several immunoSEQ 96-well plates, and each plate was treated as a replicate. For sorted subsets, roughly 200 ng of genomic DNA, equivalent to around 30,000 T cell genomes, went into each replicate PCR. Purified libraries were quantified with a Qubit 3.0 fluorometer, sized on a Bioanalyzer 2100, and re-quantified with the KAPA Library Quantification kit. Every immunoSEQ 96-well plate was sequenced on a separate single-read 150-cycle Illumina NextSeq 550 flow cell. Under the source paper's analysis protocol: Because the immunoSEQ output held only junctional sequences and lacked quality scores, the filtering could not match the filtering applied to full-length reads. To assign V/J genes and CDR3, sequences were annotated using PyIR, a Python wrapper for IgBLAST v1.9, with IMGT germline references. Reads were removed for weak V/J assignments (E-value above 1e-6), missing CDR3, stop codons, out-of-frame junctions, or ambiguous translated residues. A V3J clonotype was defined by an identical inferred V gene, J gene, and CDR3 amino acid sequence. The percentage overlap between two repertoires was calculated by dividing the number of shared unique clonotypes by the size of the smaller repertoire. Three approaches were used to assess repertoire richness: RTK rarefaction, the Chao1 estimator, and Recon v2.1 estimates of unobserved clonotypes. Generation probabilities were computed with OLGA for all TCRbeta clonotypes obtained by the gDNA method from several donors. TCRdb provides this immuneACCESS table in a form limited to in-frame rearrangements. Some clones are lacking; in checked studies, under half of them reflect an unresolved V gene, and why the rest are absent is not known. D and trimming come from the DNA, and the V and J calls and clone size come from that table. The sample profile shows a few million clones; over 85% of them were found once. 0.13% to 0.15% of the sample rests with the top ten.

CDR1 and CDR2 (SGHAT, FQNNGV) derive from the germline V gene. Clipping removes 4 bases from V and 5 bases from J, with 5 as the unmatched junction base count. From its cysteine to its phenylalanine, the CDR3 spans 15 amino acids. The retained sequence is limited to the CDR3, 45 bases, with the frame set at the first base. This sample is part of a study of shared clonotypes between healthy human individuals (dated by TCRdb to the early 2020s). With regard to the full study: The cohort included a few men and two women between 18 and 49 years of age. Per donor, three plates each were used for CD4 naive and CD4 memory, two for CD8 naive, and one for CD8 memory. Each donor's leukapheresis produced roughly between roughly 0.85 and 10 billion PBMCs. To increase sequencing depth and limit assay-specific biases, different laboratories used diverse techniques to prepare libraries and sequence TCR repertoires. To estimate repertoire size and how much clonotype sharing occurs between individuals, the study deeply sequenced the blood TCR repertoires of about five healthy adults.

Results the study describes overall, beyond this receptor: Sampling was restricted to blood, and TCR repertoires in tissue are likely to differ from TCR repertoires in blood. Higher generation probabilities were observed for clonotypes shared by all four sorted-subset donors than for non-shared clonotypes. The genetic and exposure-history diversity represented was limited by the small number of donors. Across a handful of donors, about 5% of naive CD4, approximately 3.6% of naive CD8, 2% to 2.5% of memory CD4, and approximately 0.42% of memory CD8 clonotypes were shared. Rarefaction of sorted-subset datasets indicated incomplete sequencing despite the large sequencing depth. Pairwise subsampling led to the expectation that sequencing depth would affect the degree of clonotype sharing among donors. Larger estimated clonotype richness was generally found for naive subsets than for memory subsets.

The TCR comes from a man aged 18 to 35 in good health. The sequencing sample was made of naive CD4+ T cells sorted from blood. In the paper's terms, the cell subset or site label means: CD45RA+ positively selected. The chain couples TRBV11-2 to TRBJ1-4; the central 9 bases match TRBD1. This receptor carries the CDR3 CASSSYRGPNEKLFF. The DNA is TGTGCCAGCAGCTCGTACAGGGGGCCGAATGAAAAACTGTTTTTT.